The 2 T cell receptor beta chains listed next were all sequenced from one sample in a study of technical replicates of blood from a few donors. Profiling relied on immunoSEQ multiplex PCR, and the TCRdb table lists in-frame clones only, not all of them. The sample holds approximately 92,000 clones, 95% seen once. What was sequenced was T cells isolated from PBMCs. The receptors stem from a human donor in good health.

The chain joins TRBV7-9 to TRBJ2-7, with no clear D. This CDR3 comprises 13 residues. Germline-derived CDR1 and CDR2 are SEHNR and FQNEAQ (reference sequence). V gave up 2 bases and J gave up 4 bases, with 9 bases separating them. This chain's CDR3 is CASSLHFRYEQYF. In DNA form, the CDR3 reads TGTGCCAGCAGCTTACATTTTAGATACGAGCAGTACTTC.

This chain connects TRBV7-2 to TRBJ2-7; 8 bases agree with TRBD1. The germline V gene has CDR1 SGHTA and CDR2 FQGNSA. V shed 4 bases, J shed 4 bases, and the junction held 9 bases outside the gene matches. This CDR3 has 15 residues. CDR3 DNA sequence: TGTGCCAGCAGCTCACGGACAGGGCGGTTGTACGAGCAGTACTTC. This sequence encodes CASSSRTGRLYEQYF.